This T cell receptor beta chain was captured in a study of blood T cell repertoires in COVID-19. In the study overall: Researchers got acute and convalescent COVID-19 samples from the United States, Italy and Spain. T cells, B-cell-depleted T cells, or PBMCs provided the cDNA or gDNA that served as material.

The authors' processing: Nucleated cell counts were estimated from reference gene primer amplification. Some clones are missing from TCRdb's copy, which holds only in-frame ones; the method was immunoSEQ multiplex PCR. That table supplies the V and J calls and clone size; D and trimming were determined from the DNA. In the table there are 55,000 to 80,000 clones, 85% to 90% of which are singletons. V shed 1 base and J shed 6 bases, with 7 bases lying between them. This CDR3 is built from 13 residues. The sequencing sample was made of peripheral blood. This rearrangement joins TRBV12-3 or TRBV12-4 to TRBJ2-1, with a tentative D call TRBD1 (5 bases). The clonotype was recovered from a man aged 45-65 years with acute or convalescent COVID-19. The chain's CDR3 is CASSLDRPNEQFF. The CDR3 coding sequence is TGTGCCAGCAGTTTAGACAGGCCCAATGAGCAGTTCTTC.